This T cell receptor beta chain was documented in a study of T cell changes during pregnancy in multiple sclerosis. CDR1 and CDR2 from the germline V gene are SGDLS and YYNGEE. V dropped 4 bases and J dropped 0; count of bases not matched to a gene: 21. This CDR3 spans 22 amino acids. Sequencing used immunoSEQ multiplex PCR; TCRdb keeps in-frame clones, though not all of them. The sample holds about 110,000 clones, approximately 90% seen once. Sequenced here: peripheral blood, sampled after pregnancy. The sequence was collected from a female donor with multiple sclerosis, enrolled in a pregnancy study. V usage is TRBV9 and J usage is TRBJ2-1, with 11 bases matching TRBD2. The CDR3 loop is CASSNNLQGGTSGHNSYNEQFF. The CDR3, as DNA: TGTGCCAGCAGCAATAACCTTCAGGGGGGGACTAGCGGACATAACTCCTACAATGAGCAGTTCTTC.